One sample yielded the 28 T cell receptor beta chains listed below, sequenced in a study of T cell responses to AZD1222 COVID-19 vaccine (dated by TCRdb to the early 2020s). Libraries were prepared through the immunoSEQ multiplex PCR assay. Held by TCRdb, this immuneACCESS table contains in-frame sequences only and omits some clones. Under half of the omission traces to an unresolved V gene where checked; the cause of the rest is unknown. The sample data list 130,000 to 150,000 clones, and approximately 90% of these were observed just once. The ten largest account for around 1.5% of the sample. The time point label on this specimen signifies: about 28 days (+/-7) after the second vaccine dose. The sequences come from peripheral blood, collected 28 days after the second AZD1222 dose. These receptors all stem from an adult who received the AZD1222 COVID-19 vaccine.

The chain links TRBV5-8 to TRBJ1-5; perhaps TRBD1 as D (5 bases). CDR3 size: 14 residues. Per germline, CDR1 SGHTS and CDR2 YDEGEE. The V end lost 6 bases, the J end lost 4 bases, and 14 bases lay between the germline ends. For the CDR3, the DNA is TGTGCCAGCACCCACCGGGACGGGAATCAGCCCCAGCATTTT. This translates into CASTHRDGNQPQHF.

The chain joins TRBV5-1 to TRBJ2-7; D might be TRBD2 (6 bases). Trimming took off 1 base at V and 2 bases at J, with 13 bases between the two ends. Germline assignment: CDR1 SGHRS and CDR2 YFSETQ. This CDR3 has 15 amino acids. Written as DNA, the CDR3 is TGCGCCAGCAGCTTGCGGGGCGGAGGGACCTACGAGCAGTACTTC. Protein sequence: CASSLRGGGTYEQYF.

The chain has TRBV4-2 and TRBJ1-4; TRBD1 might be the D (6 bases). The CDR3 extends over 15 amino acids. Trimming took off 2 bases at V and 8 bases at J, with 15 bases between the two ends. Per germline, CDR1 LGHNA and CDR2 YNFKEQ. The CDR3 loop reads CASSQQQGLNEKLFF. DNA of the CDR3: TGTGCCAGCAGCCAACAACAGGGTCTGAACGAAAAACTGTTTTTT.

The V call is TRBV4-3, the J call TRBJ1-5; D is ambiguous. Germline CDR1 LGHNA, CDR2 YSLEER. Trimming removed 2 bases at V and 4 bases at J, with 12 bases between. CDR3 size: 15 residues. This CDR3 is CASSQTLTGNQPQHF. The CDR3 DNA is TGCGCCAGCAGCCAAACACTGACGGGTAATCAGCCCCAGCATTTT.

The chain is built from TRBV7-9 and TRBJ1-2, with TRBD1 matching 10 bases. The CDR3 runs to 14 residues. Germline V gene lookup returns CDR1 SEHNR and CDR2 FQNEAQ (reference sequence). V gave up 8 bases and J gave up 2 bases; unmatched junction bases: 5. The CDR3 loop reads CASRPGQGNYGYTF. CDR3 DNA: TGTGCCAGCCGACCGGGACAGGGGAACTATGGCTACACCTTC.

This clone was seen only a few times. This chain joins TRBV4-1 and TRBJ2-3, with D possibly being TRBD2 (7 bases). Trimming cost V 0 bases and J 2 bases, with 12 bases left between them. CDR3 size: 16 residues. The germline V gene encodes CDR1 MGHRA and CDR2 YSYEKL. CDR3 in DNA: TGCGCCAGCAGCCAAGATGGGGGGGCGGACACAGATACGCAGTATTTT. This sequence encodes CASSQDGGADTDTQYF.

Concerning this clone: Other nucleotide sequences in the sample specify the same CDR3. The chain links TRBV6-6 to TRBJ1-1; tentative D call: TRBD1 (6 bases). The CDR3 runs to 11 residues. Germline V gene data show CDR1 as MNHNY and CDR2 as SVGAGI (reference sequence). The ends were cut back, 3 bases at V and 8 bases at J, with 7 bases in the middle. CDR3 in amino acids: CASSYGTEAFF. The CDR3 bases are TGTGCCAGCAGTTATGGGACAGAAGCTTTCTTT.

The chain couples TRBV7-2 to TRBJ2-1; D is unresolved. The CDR3 has 11 amino acids. V was shortened by 4 bases and J by 9 bases, with 7 bases between the two germline ends. Germline lookup yields CDR1 SGHTA and CDR2 FQGNSA. CDR3 nucleotides: TGTGCCAGCAGCTCACTCTTTGAGCAGTTCTTC. Amino acids: CASSSLFEQFF.

The rearrangement uses TRBV6-5 and TRBJ2-3; 7 bases agree with TRBD1. This CDR3 contains 15 residues. CDR1 is MNHEY and CDR2 is SVGAGI in the germline V gene. J was trimmed by 11 bases and V by 10 bases; bases with no gene match: 21. The CDR3 DNA follows: TGTGCCACCGAATCCCCGACAGGGCCTATAGAGGGGCAGTATTTT. This translates into CATESPTGPIEGQYF.

This chain uses TRBV28 with TRBJ1-5, with TRBD1 matching over 7 bases. The trim removed 8 bases at V and 0 bases at J, leaving 7 bases unmatched. This CDR3 comprises 15 residues. Germline lookup yields CDR1 MDHEN and CDR2 SYDVKM. The CDR3 protein is CASGDSYFSNQPQHF. For the CDR3, the DNA is TGTGCCAGCGGGGACAGTTACTTTAGCAATCAGCCCCAGCATTTT.

The rearrangement joins TRBV14 to TRBJ2-7; TRBD1 is a possible D gene (6 bases). Germline CDR1 and CDR2: SGHDN and FVKESK. This CDR3 contains 13 residues. Trimming removed 4 bases from V and 6 bases from J, with 13 bases in between. The CDR3 region is CASSLTGMGEQYF. As DNA, the CDR3 is TGTGCCAGCAGCCTAACAGGGATGGGCGAGCAGTACTTC.

The chain links TRBV6-2 or TRBV6-3 to TRBJ1-2, with TRBD1 identical over 9 bases. Germline V gene lookup returns CDR1 MNHEY and CDR2 SVGEGT. The CDR3 is 15 amino acids. J lost 6 bases, V lost 0 bases, and 5 bases had no gene match. CDR3 protein: CASSYSDRGFDGYTF. The CDR3 DNA reads TGTGCCAGCAGTTACTCCGACAGGGGGTTCGATGGCTACACCTTC.

The rearrangement joins TRBV5-5 to TRBJ2-7; D remains unclear. CDR1 is SGHKS and CDR2 is YYEKEE in the germline V gene (reference sequence). The CDR3 loop spans 11 amino acids. Between the trimmed V and J ends, which lost 3 bases and 5 bases, there was a span of 6 bases. CDR3 protein: CASSWGNEQYF. The DNA for the CDR3 is TGTGCCAGCAGCTGGGGAAACGAGCAGTACTTC.

Only a few counts were recorded for this clone. The chain links TRBV5-1 to TRBJ2-7; TRBD1 matches 9 bases. CDR3 length equals 14 residues. J gave up 4 bases and V 0 bases, and 2 bases lay outside the gene matches. The germline CDR1 and CDR2 sequences are SGHRS and YFSETQ. The CDR3 is CASSLDRGQYEQYF. The DNA of the CDR3 is TGCGCCAGCAGCTTGGACAGGGGGCAGTACGAGCAGTACTTC.

V gene TRBV6-6 combines with J gene TRBJ1-3; no clear D. The V end lost 2 bases, the J end lost 11 bases, and 19 bases lay between the germline ends. The V gene's germline CDR1 is MNHNY and CDR2 SVGAGI (reference sequence). The CDR3 runs to 15 residues. The CDR3 DNA sequence: TGTGCCAGCAGTTACGACCCAGGACGGGAAAGGGCCATATATTTT. It is translated as CASSYDPGRERAIYF.

The rearrangement joins TRBV4-2 to TRBJ1-1; D remains ambiguous. The V and J ends lost 0 bases and 0 bases respectively, with 8 bases between them. This CDR3 contains 15 residues. Germline CDR1 and CDR2: LGHNA and YNFKEQ. CDR3 sequence reads: CASSQDSTVNTEAFF. DNA for the CDR3: TGTGCCAGCAGCCAAGACTCGACTGTGAACACTGAAGCTTTCTTT.

V is TRBV6-5 and J is TRBJ1-2; D gene ambiguous. CDR3 length equals 15 residues. V was pared by 6 bases and J by 6 bases, with 20 bases between. Germline V gene data show CDR1 as MNHEY and CDR2 as SVGAGI. The CDR3 sequence is CASREGPGSYDGYTF. In DNA form, the CDR3 reads TGTGCCAGCAGGGAGGGTCCGGGATCCTACGATGGCTACACCTTC.

The V and J genes are TRBV6-5 and TRBJ1-4; TRBD1 is a possible D gene (6 bases). Germline lookup yields CDR1 MNHEY and CDR2 SVGAGI. With 6 bases removed from V and 11 bases from J, the gap between germline ends came to 22 bases. CDR3 size: 15 residues. CDR3 sequence (DNA): TGTGCCAGCAGGGTCTCGGGGTCGGGGGCAAGGAAACTGTTTTTT. It is translated as CASRVSGSGARKLFF.

This clone was picked up a small number of times. This chain joins TRBV27 and TRBJ2-1; the match to TRBD2 covers 10 bases. The germline V gene has CDR1 MNHEY and CDR2 SMNVEV (reference sequence). V shed 2 bases and J 12 bases; nucleotides not matched to a gene: 10. The CDR3 length is 15 residues. The CDR3 sequence is CASSLPSGGSFGQFF. The CDR3 region has the DNA TGTGCCAGCAGTTTACCTAGCGGGGGTTCATTTGGGCAGTTCTTC.

The chain has TRBV7-9 and TRBJ1-4; D remains unclear. The CDR3 sequence is 16 residues long. In germline, CDR1 is SEHNR, CDR2 FQNEAQ (reference sequence). Trimming took 5 bases from V and 2 from J, leaving 15 bases between them. The CDR3: CASSRRARQTNEKLFF. The CDR3, as DNA: TGTGCCAGCAGCCGACGGGCAAGGCAGACTAATGAAAAACTGTTTTTT.

CDR3 DNA: TGTGCCAGTAGCCTCGCTTCAAGGGCGCCAGATACGCAGTATTTT. Residues: CASSLASRAPDTQYF. V usage is TRBV19 and J usage is TRBJ2-3; D not certain. V was shortened by 6 bases and J by 4 bases, with 17 bases between the two germline ends. The CDR3 sequence is 15 residues long. Germline-derived CDR1 and CDR2 are LNHDA and SQIVND (reference sequence).

The chain links TRBV6-5 to TRBJ1-2, with 7 bases identical to TRBD1. J gave up 2 bases and V 6 bases, and 3 bases lay outside the gene matches. The CDR3 has 13 residues. Germline V gene data show CDR1 as MNHEY and CDR2 as SVGAGI. CDR3 DNA sequence: TGTGCCAGCAGCCTGACAGGGAACTATGGCTACACCTTC. Its protein product is CASSLTGNYGYTF.

CDR3 amino acids: CASGRDGPNGYTF. The CDR3 bases are TGTGCCAGCGGCCGGGACGGTCCGAATGGCTACACCTTC. The V and J genes are TRBV2 and TRBJ1-2; perhaps TRBD1 as D (5 bases). CDR1 is SNHLY and CDR2 is FYNNEI in the germline V gene. This CDR3 is 13 amino acids long. With 8 bases removed from V and 6 bases from J, the gap between germline ends came to 16 bases.

The V and J genes are TRBV4-1 and TRBJ2-2; D is unclear. Germline CDR1 is MGHRA and CDR2 is YSYEKL. The CDR3 is 15 amino acids. V was clipped by 3 bases and J by 7 bases, with 15 bases between them. In nucleotides, the CDR3 is TGCGCCAGCAGCCACGGGTCGGGCCGCGGCGGGGAGCTGTTTTTT. Protein sequence: CASSHGSGRGGELFF.

The rearrangement joins TRBV19 to TRBJ1-5; D uncertain. Trimming stripped 3 bases from V and 4 bases from J, with 10 bases between. CDR3 size: 14 residues. Germline V gene data show CDR1 as LNHDA and CDR2 as SQIVND (reference sequence). CDR3 loop: CASSIFPANQPQHF. The DNA for the CDR3 is TGTGCCAGTAGTATTTTTCCGGCGAATCAGCCCCAGCATTTT.

This chain connects TRBV7-9 to TRBJ2-7; no clear D gene. The CDR3 covers 12 residues. Germline CDR1 and CDR2: SEHNR and FQNEAQ (reference sequence). V shed 4 bases and J shed 6 bases, with 10 bases lying between them. CDR3 in amino acids: CASSSSAGEQYF. CDR3 nucleotide sequence: TGTGCCAGCAGCTCATCGGCTGGCGAGCAGTACTTC.

The J gene is TRBJ1-6, the V gene TRBV28; 9 positions match TRBD1. The CDR3 contains 16 residues. Germline CDR1 is MDHEN and CDR2 is SYDVKM. Unmatched junction bases numbered 9, after V lost 5 bases and J lost 7 bases. The CDR3 bases are TGTGCCAGCAGTCCCTCCGGACAGGGGTACAATTCACCCCTCCACTTT. Protein product: CASSPSGQGYNSPLHF.

V and J are TRBV27 and TRBJ2-7, with D possibly TRBD1 on 5 matching bases. The V and J ends lost 2 bases and 3 bases respectively, with 8 bases between them. The CDR3 sequence is 13 residues long. Per germline, CDR1 MNHEY and CDR2 SMNVEV (reference sequence). The CDR3 nucleotides are TGTGCCAGCAGTTTAGGGGCAGACTACGAGCAGTACTTC. This encodes CASSLGADYEQYF.